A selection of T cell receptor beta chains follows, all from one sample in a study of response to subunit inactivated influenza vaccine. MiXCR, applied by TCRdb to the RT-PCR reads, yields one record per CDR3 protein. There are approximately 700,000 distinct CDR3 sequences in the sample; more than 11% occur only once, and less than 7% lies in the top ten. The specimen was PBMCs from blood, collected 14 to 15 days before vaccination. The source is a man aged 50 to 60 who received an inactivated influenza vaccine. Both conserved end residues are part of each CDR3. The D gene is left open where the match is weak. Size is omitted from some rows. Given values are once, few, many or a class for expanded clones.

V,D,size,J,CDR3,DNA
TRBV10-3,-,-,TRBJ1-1,CAIKSGAEAFF,TGTGCCATCAAATCTGGGGCTGAAGCTTTCTTT
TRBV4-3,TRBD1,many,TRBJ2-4,CASSRGQGEDQYF,TGCGCCAGCAGCCGGGGACAGGGGGAAGATCAGTACTTC
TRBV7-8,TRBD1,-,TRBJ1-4,CASSFDRGPNEKLFF,TGTGCCAGCAGCTTCGACAGGGGACCGAATGAAAAACTGTTTTTT
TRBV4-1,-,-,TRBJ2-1,CASSPLGSVYNEQFF,TGCGCCAGCAGCCCCCTGGGTAGCGTCTACAATGAGCAGTTCTTC
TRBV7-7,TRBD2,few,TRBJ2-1,CASSLNSGSIEQFF,TGTGCCAGCAGCTTAAACAGCGGGAGTATTGAGCAGTTCTTC
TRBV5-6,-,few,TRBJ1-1,CASNRRSNTEAFF,TGTGCCAGCAACCGTAGGTCGAACACTGAAGCTTTCTTT
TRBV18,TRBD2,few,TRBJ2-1,CASSPRTSGSIYNEQFF,TGTGCCAGCTCACCACGGACTAGCGGGAGCATCTACAATGAGCAGTTCTTC
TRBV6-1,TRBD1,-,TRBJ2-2,CASSQGTALNTGELFF,TGTGCCAGCAGTCAGGGGACAGCGTTGAACACCGGGGAGCTGTTTTTT
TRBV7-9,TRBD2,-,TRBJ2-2,CASSPPPSGRTAGELFF,TGTGCCAGCAGCCCTCCCCCAAGCGGGAGGACGGCCGGGGAGCTGTTTTTT
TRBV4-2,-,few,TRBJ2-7,CASSRLPTIKSDEQYF,TGTGCCAGCAGCCGCCTCCCGACCATCAAATCGGACGAGCAGTACTTC
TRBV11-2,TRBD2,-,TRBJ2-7,CASSKGLVPSYEQYF,TGTGCCAGCAGCAAGGGACTAGTTCCCTCCTACGAGCAGTACTTC
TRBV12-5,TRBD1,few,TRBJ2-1,CASGLTAGTDPFYNEQFF,TGTGCTAGTGGTTTGACCGCCGGGACAGATCCATTTTACAATGAGCAGTTCTTC
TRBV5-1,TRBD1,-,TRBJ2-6,CASSTGDRGFGANVLTF,TGCGCCAGCAGCACGGGGGACAGGGGATTTGGGGCCAACGTCCTGACTTTC
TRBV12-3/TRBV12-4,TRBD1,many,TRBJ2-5,CASRGQGVETQYF,TGTGCCAGCAGAGGACAGGGTGTAGAGACCCAGTACTTC
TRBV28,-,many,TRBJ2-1,CASISYQRLNNEQFF,TGTGCCAGCATCTCTTACCAGCGGTTGAACAATGAGCAGTTCTTC
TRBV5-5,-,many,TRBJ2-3,CASSLAKDTQYF,TGTGCCAGCAGCTTGGCGAAAGATACGCAGTATTTT
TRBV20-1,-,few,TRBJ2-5,CSASRTANQETQYF,TGCAGTGCTAGCCGCACGGCAAACCAAGAGACCCAGTACTTC
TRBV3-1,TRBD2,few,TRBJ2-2,CASSQFGGLAGSANTGELFF,TGTGCCAGCAGCCAATTCGGAGGACTAGCGGGATCCGCGAACACCGGGGAGCTGTTTTTT
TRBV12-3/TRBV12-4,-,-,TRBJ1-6,CASSLGGNLHF,TGTGCCAGCAGTTTGGGGGGAAACCTCCACTTT
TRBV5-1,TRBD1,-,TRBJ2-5,CASSLGDRGYSETQYF,TGCGCCAGCAGCTTGGGGGACAGGGGATACTCGGAGACCCAGTACTTC
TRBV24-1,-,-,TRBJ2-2,CATSEGGYTGELFF,TGTGCCACCAGTGAGGGAGGTTACACCGGGGAGCTGTTTTTT
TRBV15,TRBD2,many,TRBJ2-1,CATGTSSYNEQFF,TGTGCCACCGGGACTAGCAGTTACAATGAGCAGTTCTTC
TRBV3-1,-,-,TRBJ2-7,CASSQGAANYEQYF,TGTGCCAGCAGCCAAGGTGCGGCAAACTACGAGCAGTACTTC
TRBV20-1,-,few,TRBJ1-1,CSARDTQRAGWNTEAFF,TGCAGTGCTAGAGACACCCAACGGGCAGGGTGGAACACTGAAGCTTTCTTT